These 26 T cell receptor beta chains originate from one sample sequenced in a study of blood T cell repertoires in COVID-19. TCRdb's table, derived via immunoSEQ multiplex PCR, lists solely in-frame clones and lacks some. The table lists some 39,000 clones, around three quarters of them singletons. Sequencing was performed on peripheral blood. The receptors come from a man older than 75 with acute or convalescent COVID-19.

The V and J genes are TRBV6-5 and TRBJ2-1; D gene ambiguous. V lost 6 bases, J lost 0 bases, and 12 bases lay in between. The V gene's germline CDR1 is MNHEY and CDR2 SVGAGI. CDR3 length: 15 amino acids. The DNA for the CDR3 is TGTGCCAGCAGCACCACATCTAGCTCCTACAATGAGCAGTTCTTC. This translates into CASSTTSSSYNEQFF.

The V call is TRBV5-3, the J call TRBJ2-5; 7 bases fit TRBD2. TRBV5-3 is noted as an ORF with a role that remains uncertain. J was trimmed by 4 bases and V by 7 bases; bases with no gene match: 10. The CDR3 length is 14 residues. The CDR3 is CARDRREFRETQYF. DNA for the CDR3: TGTGCCAGAGACCGGCGGGAGTTCCGAGAGACCCAGTACTTC.

The chain joins TRBV7-3 to TRBJ2-3; D is unclear. Trimming pared 2 bases from V and 0 bases from J, leaving 9 bases between. CDR1 SGHTA and CDR2 FQGTGA come from the germline V gene. This CDR3 comprises 15 residues. The CDR3 is CASSLVGGSTDTQYF. The CDR3 nucleotides read TGTGCCAGCAGCTTAGTCGGCGGAAGCACAGATACGCAGTATTTT.

This chain links TRBV3-1 (or the pseudogene TRBV3-2) with TRBJ2-5; a weak D match, TRBD2 (5 bases). The CDR3 length is 13 residues. V lost 8 bases and J 1 base, leaving 11 bases between the germline ends. The V gene's germline CDR1 is LGHDT and CDR2 YNNKEL (reference sequence). CDR3 in amino acids: CASGREGQETQYF. CDR3 bases: TGTGCCAGCGGTAGAGAGGGCCAAGAGACCCAGTACTTC.

The chain links TRBV9 to TRBJ1-3; unclear D gene. The germline gives CDR1 SGDLS, CDR2 YYNGEE. CDR3 length equals 17 residues. Trimming took off 4 bases at V and 0 bases at J, with 17 bases between the two ends. The CDR3 loop is CASSTLDSSASGNTIYF. In DNA form, the CDR3 reads TGTGCCAGCAGCACTCTGGACTCCTCCGCCTCTGGAAACACCATATATTTT.

The CDR3 loop reads CASSLGVGGLAPEMNTGELFF. Here the CDR3 DNA reads TGTGCCAGCAGCTTAGGCGTTGGTGGTCTAGCGCCGGAGATGAACACCGGGGAGCTGTTTTTT. This chain uses TRBV13 with TRBJ2-2; D perhaps matches TRBD2 (6 bases). V was trimmed by 0 bases and J by 1 base, leaving 24 bases between them. The germline V gene encodes CDR1 PRHDT and CDR2 FYEKMQ (reference sequence). There are 21 residues in the CDR3.

In this sample, this clone turned up once. The chain links TRBV18 to TRBJ2-1; TRBD2 matches 11 bases. Germline CDR1 is KGHSH and CDR2 is LQKENI. This CDR3 spans 17 amino acids. After removal of 0 bases from V and 0 bases from J, the junction contained 1 base not matched to a gene. The CDR3: CASSPPGLADSYNEQFF. The CDR3 nucleotides read TGTGCCAGCTCACCACCGGGACTAGCGGACTCCTACAATGAGCAGTTCTTC.

This clone came up once. The chain is built from TRBV2 and TRBJ2-5, with TRBD1 matching over 10 bases. The CDR3 is made up of 15 amino acids. Germline CDR1 is SNHLY and CDR2 is FYNNEI. V shed 7 bases and J 4 bases; nucleotides not matched to a gene: 9. The CDR3 DNA follows: TGTGCCAGCAATAAGAGCCGGGACAGGGGAGAGACCCAGTACTTC. It specifies CASNKSRDRGETQYF.

The CDR3 sequence: CASSLDSLIGNEQYF. The CDR3 coding sequence is TGTGCCAGCAGCCTGGACAGCCTGATAGGGAACGAGCAGTACTTC. The chain joins TRBV6-5 to TRBJ2-7; weak D call: TRBD1 (6 bases). This CDR3 has 15 residues. Germline lookup yields CDR1 MNHEY and CDR2 SVGAGI. Trimming took off 6 bases at V and 5 bases at J, with 20 bases between the two ends.

The sample holds a few counts of this clone. The chain has TRBV11-1 and TRBJ2-3, with TRBD2 matching 11 bases. With 5 bases clipped from V and 4 bases from J, the junction kept 8 bases outside the gene matches. The CDR3 runs 16 residues. The germline CDR1 and CDR2 sequences are SGHAT and FQDESV (reference sequence). CDR3 residues: CASSRSTSGRSDTQYF. In DNA, the CDR3 is TGTGCCAGCAGCCGATCTACTAGCGGGAGATCAGATACGCAGTATTTT. The full variable domain, with the rest looked up from reference TRBV11-1 and TRBJ2-3, is EAEVAQSPRYKITEKSQAVAFWCDPISGHATLYWYRQILGQGPELLVQFQDESVVDDSQLPKDRFSAERLKGVDSTLKIQPAELGDSAMYLCASSRSTSGRSDTQYFGPGTRLTVL.

The V gene is TRBV9, the J gene TRBJ2-2, with 10 bases matching TRBD2. Trimming removed 3 bases from V and 6 bases from J; junction bases left unmatched: 5. The CDR3 has 15 residues. Germline-derived CDR1 and CDR2 are SGDLS and YYNGEE. The DNA for the CDR3 is TGTGCCAGCAGCGCCGCTAGCGGGGGCGCCGGGGAGCTGTTTTTT. Translation: CASSAASGGAGELFF.

The chain uses TRBV6-5 and TRBJ1-1; D ambiguous. CDR3 length equals 13 residues. The V gene lost 1 base and the J gene lost 8 bases, with 11 bases spanning the gap. Germline V gene sequence: CDR1 MNHEY, CDR2 SVGAGI. As DNA, the CDR3 is TGTGCCAGCAGTTACTATGGCGGGGTCGAAGCTTTCTTT. Encoded protein: CASSYYGGVEAFF.

This rearrangement joins TRBV7-2 to TRBJ2-7; D possibly corresponds to TRBD2 (5 bases). CDR1 SGHTA and CDR2 FQGNSA come from the germline V gene. The CDR3 runs to 15 residues. The V end lost 1 base, the J end lost 4 bases, and 14 bases lay between the germline ends. CDR3 protein: CASSLVAGGSYEQYF. As DNA, the CDR3 is TGTGCCAGCAGCTTAGTTGCGGGCGGTTCGTACGAGCAGTACTTC. Full variable domain (outside the CDR3, taken from reference TRBV7-2 and TRBJ2-7): GAGVSQSPSNKVTEKGKDVELRCDPISGHTALYWYRQSLGQGLEFLIYFQGNSAPDKSGLPSDRFSAERTGGSVSTLTIQRTQQEDSAVYLCASSLVAGGSYEQYFGPGTRLTVT.

The chain is built from TRBV5-1 and TRBJ1-3; D unresolved. The CDR3 consists of 15 residues. Trimming left V 1 base short and J 0 bases short, with 8 bases between. From germline, CDR1 is SGHRS and CDR2 YFSETQ. The CDR3 DNA reads TGCGCCAGCAGCTTGTGGCCAGACTCTGGAAACACCATATATTTT. This translates into CASSLWPDSGNTIYF.

The chain recombines TRBV4-2 with TRBJ2-3; TRBD2 might be the D (6 bases). This CDR3 has 17 amino acids. The germline gives CDR1 LGHNA, CDR2 YNFKEQ. V was shortened by 1 base and J by 0 bases, with 14 bases between the two germline ends. In nucleotides, the CDR3 is TGTGCCAGCAGCCAAGTAGCTGGGACTGAGAGCACAGATACGCAGTATTTT. It yields the protein CASSQVAGTESTDTQYF.

Comments on this clone: Additional DNA sequences in this sample encode the identical CDR3. The rearrangement uses TRBV3-1 (or the pseudogene TRBV3-2) and TRBJ2-7, with D perhaps matching TRBD1 (6 bases). In germline, CDR1 is LGHDT, CDR2 YNNKEL (reference sequence). This CDR3 is 14 amino acids long. The germline V and J ends were trimmed by 4 bases and 2 bases, with 12 bases remaining between them. The CDR3 loop is CASSRGQRTYEQYF. CDR3 coding DNA: TGTGCCAGCAGCCGCGGACAGCGAACCTACGAGCAGTACTTC.

This clone was recorded once. CDR3 region: CASSSGTVLHNEQFF. The CDR3 region has the DNA TGTGCCAGCAGCTCCGGGACTGTCCTCCACAATGAGCAGTTCTTC. J is TRBJ2-1 and V is TRBV11-3; weak D call: TRBD2 (6 bases). The CDR3 contains 15 residues. The germline V gene encodes CDR1 SGHNT and CDR2 YENEEA. V lost 4 bases, J lost 5 bases, and 15 bases lay in between.

This chain connects TRBV5-1 to TRBJ2-7; D may be TRBD1 (6 bases). Germline V gene data show CDR1 as SGHRS and CDR2 as YFSETQ. With 0 bases removed from V and 7 bases from J, the gap between germline ends came to 20 bases. The CDR3 totals 16 residues. CDR3 amino acids: CASSLGLRDTSGEQYF. CDR3 sequence (DNA): TGCGCCAGCAGCTTGGGTCTACGGGACACAAGTGGGGAGCAGTACTTC.

This clone was picked up a small number of times. The CDR3 DNA reads as TGTGCCAGCAGCCCCGGGACTAGCGTCTACGAGCAGTACTTC. This encodes CASSPGTSVYEQYF. This sequence joins TRBV3-1 (or the pseudogene TRBV3-2) and TRBJ2-7; 10 bases are a match to TRBD2. J lost 3 bases, V lost 4 bases, and 3 bases had no gene match. From germline, CDR1 is LGHDT and CDR2 YNNKEL (reference sequence). The CDR3 loop spans 14 amino acids.

The chain couples TRBV3-1 (or the pseudogene TRBV3-2) to TRBJ1-1; D gene unclear. Germline V CDR1 and CDR2: LGHDT, YNNKEL (reference sequence). This CDR3 has 13 residues. Trimming removed 4 bases at V and 5 bases at J, with 11 bases between. In DNA, the CDR3 is TGTGCCAGCAGCCTAGGACTTTTTACTGAAGCTTTCTTT. This translates into CASSLGLFTEAFF.

The CDR3 reads CASSLGGSRNEQFF. CDR3 bases: TGTGCCAGCAGCCTCGGCGGGTCGCGCAATGAGCAGTTCTTC. The chain links TRBV7-3 to TRBJ2-1; possible D gene TRBD2, 5 bases. The V and J ends lost 5 bases and 6 bases respectively, with 14 bases between them. The CDR3 has 14 residues. The germline gives CDR1 SGHTA, CDR2 FQGTGA. Using reference TRBV7-3 and TRBJ2-1 for the parts outside the CDR3, the full variable domain is GAGVSQTPSNKVTEKGKYVELRCDPISGHTALYWYRQSLGQGPEFLIYFQGTGAADDSGLPNDRFFAVRPEGSVSTLKIQRTERGDSAVYLCASSLGGSRNEQFFGPGTRLTVL.

This clone was recorded only once. This chain connects TRBV7-3 to TRBJ2-3; D not certain. Deletions cut 4 bases from V and 5 bases from J, with 4 bases between. Germline CDR1 is SGHTA and CDR2 is FQGTGA. The CDR3 has 11 residues. The CDR3 spells CASSSRDTQYF. Written as DNA, the CDR3 is TGTGCCAGCAGCTCCAGAGATACGCAGTATTTT.

The chain couples TRBV11-2 to TRBJ1-1; maybe TRBD1 (6 bases). The germline V gene has CDR1 SGHAT and CDR2 FQNNGV. The CDR3 spans 16 residues. V was shortened by 1 base and J by 1 base, with 13 bases between the two germline ends. The CDR3 sequence is CASSLVPRTANTEAFF. CDR3 sequence (DNA): TGTGCCAGCAGCTTAGTACCGCGGACAGCGAACACTGAAGCTTTCTTT.

This clone was observed once. The V call is TRBV7-9, the J call TRBJ2-4, with 12 positions matching TRBD2. This CDR3 is built from 17 residues. V dropped 1 base and J dropped 6; count of bases not matched to a gene: 7. From germline, CDR1 is SEHNR and CDR2 FQNEAQ (reference sequence). CDR3 DNA: TGTGCCAGCAGCTTAGGGACTAGCGGGGTCTTGGGAAACATTCAGTACTTC. Residues: CASSLGTSGVLGNIQYF.

This clone was seen only once. This chain links TRBV19 with TRBJ2-2; tentative D call: TRBD1 (6 bases). The CDR3 length is 13 residues. Germline V lookup: CDR1 LNHDA, CDR2 SQIVND (reference sequence). The V end lost 5 bases, the J end lost 5 bases, and 9 bases lay between the germline ends. The CDR3 DNA reads TGTGCCAGTAGTGCAGGGGATACCGGGGAGCTGTTTTTT. Protein product: CASSAGDTGELFF. The full variable domain, in which reference TRBV19 and TRBJ2-2 provide the parts outside the CDR3, is DGGITQSPKYLFRKEGQNVTLSCEQNLNHDAMYWYRQDPGQGLRLIYYSQIVNDFQKGDIAEGYSVSREKKESFPLTVTSAQKNPTAFYLCASSAGDTGELFFGEGSRLTVL.

V usage is TRBV28 and J usage is TRBJ2-7, with 9 bases aligning to TRBD1. This CDR3 has 15 amino acids. Germline V CDR1 and CDR2: MDHEN, SYDVKM. The junction had 10 bases not matched to a gene; V was cut back by 5 bases and J by 5 bases. The CDR3 sequence is CASSASGTGSHEQYF. The CDR3 nucleotides are TGTGCCAGCAGTGCCTCCGGGACAGGGTCCCACGAGCAGTACTTC. The variable domain in full, completed from reference TRBV28 and TRBJ2-7, reads DVKVTQSSRYLVKRTGEKVFLECVQDMDHENMFWYRQDPGLGLRLIYFSYDVKMKEKGDIPEGYSVSREKKERFSLILESASTNQTSMYLCASSASGTGSHEQYFGPGTRLTVT.